Shown below are 21 T cell receptor beta chains from a single sample sequenced in a study of T cells in Graves' hyperthyroidism and ophthalmopathy. From RNA transcripts, TCR beta CDR3 regions were amplified. HTBI primers were used for first-round RT-PCR of the TCR CDR3. TCRdb called the multiplex PCR reads again in MiXCR, with one record for every CDR3 protein. The profile shows more than 350,000 distinct CDR3 sequences, about 15% of them singletons. The specimen sequenced was blood. These receptor sequences come from a woman in her twenties or thirties with Graves' hyperthyroidism.

Only a few counts were recorded for this clonotype. The chain couples TRBV24-1 to TRBJ1-5; possible D gene TRBD1, 6 bases. V was pared by 9 bases and J by 4 bases, with 15 bases between. The CDR3 runs to 14 residues. The germline V gene has CDR1 KGHDR and CDR2 SFDVKD. In DNA, the CDR3 is TGTGCCACCCAAACAGGGTATCCAAATCAGCCCCAGCATTTT. Amino acids: CATQTGYPNQPQHF.

The rearrangement uses TRBV3-1 and TRBJ2-3, with 7 bases fitting TRBD2. Germline trimming cut 0 bases from V and 3 bases from J; bases unmatched to any gene: 9. CDR3 size: 17 residues. CDR1 is LGHDT, CDR2 YNNKEL, per germline (reference sequence). The CDR3 region is CASSQEFAVGGTDTQYF. CDR3 DNA sequence: TGTGCCAGCAGCCAAGAATTCGCGGTGGGGGGGACAGATACGCAGTATTTT.

Many counts were recorded for this clonotype. The chain carries TRBV5-1 and TRBJ2-7; 8 nucleotides agree with TRBD1. After removal of 1 base from V and 1 base from J, the junction contained 7 bases not matched to a gene. The CDR3 covers 16 residues. CDR1 and CDR2 from the germline V gene are SGHRS and YFSETQ. CDR3 sequence reads: CASSLLGQGASYEQYF. The CDR3 coding sequence is TGCGCCAGCAGCTTGCTAGGCCAGGGGGCTTCCTACGAGCAGTACTTC. The full variable domain, its missing parts supplied by reference TRBV5-1 and TRBJ2-7, is KAGVTQTPRYLIKTRGQQVTLSCSPISGHRSVSWYQQTPGQGLQFLFEYFSETQRNKGNFPGRFSGRQFSNSRSEMNVSTLELGDSALYLCASSLLGQGASYEQYFGPGTRLTVT.

As to this clonotype: Being one base from a much bigger clone, this may be a read error. The chain employs TRBV28 and TRBJ2-7, with TRBD2 matching 13 bases. The CDR3 has 16 residues. Losses at the gene ends were 5 bases for V and 9 bases for J; bases not matched to a gene: 13. Per the germline V gene, CDR1 is MDHEN and CDR2 is SYDVKM. CDR3 DNA: TGTGCCAGCAGTCTCGGGGGAGCGGGACTAGCGGGGACGCAGTACTTC. Protein sequence: CASSLGGAGLAGTQYF.

This clonotype has ten or more counts. This chain uses TRBV7-2 with TRBJ2-7; D might be TRBD1 (6 bases). V shed 5 bases and J shed 0 bases, with 14 bases lying between them. The CDR3 contains 15 residues. The germline CDR1 and CDR2 sequences are SGHTA and FQGNSA. Here the CDR3 DNA reads TGTGCCAGCAGCGCCCAGGGGCTTAGCTCCTACGAGCAGTACTTC. As protein: CASSAQGLSSYEQYF.

The table lists this clonotype with many counts. The chain employs TRBV30 and TRBJ1-5; D may be TRBD1 (5 bases). The CDR3 is 16 residues long. In germline, CDR1 is GTSNPN, CDR2 SVGIG (reference sequence). Trimming pared 5 bases from V and 0 bases from J, leaving 17 bases between. The CDR3 region has the DNA TGTGCCTGGGGATCTCGTCAGGGAGGTAGCAATCAGCCCCAGCATTTT. This encodes CAWGSRQGGSNQPQHF.

This clonotype was recorded a few times. The chain recombines TRBV5-1 with TRBJ1-1; TRBD1 aligns across 9 bases. CDR1 is SGHRS and CDR2 is YFSETQ in the germline V gene. The CDR3 totals 14 residues. V was pared by 1 base and J by 5 bases, with 3 bases of the junction left unmatched. The CDR3 DNA reads as TGCGCCAGCAGCTTGTTACAGGGGGCAACTGAAGCTTTCTTT. This gives the protein CASSLLQGATEAFF.

On this clonotype itself: This may be a read error, as it is one base from a much larger clone. The chain carries TRBV4-2 and TRBJ2-1; no definite D call. This CDR3 has 17 amino acids. The V end lost 0 bases, the J end lost 10 bases, and 22 bases lay between the germline ends. The germline CDR1 and CDR2 sequences are LGHNA and YNFKEQ. The CDR3 DNA reads as TGTGCCAGCAGCCAAGATCTTGTAGATATAGTGAGCCACGAGCAGTTCTTC. Amino acids: CASSQDLVDIVSHEQFF.

This clonotype was recorded a few times. The chain is built from TRBV18 and TRBJ2-1, with D perhaps TRBD2 (6 bases). This CDR3 contains 18 residues. The germline V and J ends were trimmed by 1 base and 3 bases, with 19 bases remaining between them. Per the germline V gene, CDR1 is KGHSH and CDR2 is LQKENI. The CDR3 spells CASSPLPLGGKDYNEQFF. CDR3 nucleotide sequence: TGTGCCAGCTCACCACTGCCACTAGGCGGGAAAGACTACAATGAGCAGTTCTTC.

This clonotype has ten or more counts. The V call is TRBV6-1, the J call TRBJ2-7; 9 bases match TRBD1. The CDR3 covers 12 residues. With 7 bases clipped from V and 3 bases from J, the junction kept 1 base outside the gene matches. Germline CDR1 reads MNHNS; CDR2 reads SASEGT. CDR3 DNA sequence: TGTGCCAGCACGGGACAGGGCTACGAGCAGTACTTC. The encoded protein is CASTGQGYEQYF.

This clonotype occurred a few times. The CDR3 nucleotides read TGTGCCACCAGTGATCCAGCGGGGACCTACGAGCAGTACTTC. This gives the protein CATSDPAGTYEQYF. The rearrangement uses TRBV24-1 and TRBJ2-7; 7 bases agree with TRBD2. Germline assignment: CDR1 KGHDR and CDR2 SFDVKD. The CDR3 is made up of 14 amino acids. V lost 3 bases, J lost 2 bases, and 3 bases stayed unmatched.

This clonotype was recorded at least ten times. This rearrangement joins TRBV2 to TRBJ2-3; TRBD1 matches at 9 bases. V lost 6 bases and J lost 3; bases outside the gene matches: 7. From germline, CDR1 is SNHLY and CDR2 FYNNEI. This CDR3 contains 15 residues. CDR3 protein: CASSTRTGVTDTQYF. The DNA of the CDR3 is TGTGCCAGCAGCACGCGGACAGGGGTGACAGATACGCAGTATTTT.

The chain joins TRBV6-1 to TRBJ2-1; TRBD2 matches at 12 bases. The CDR3 length is 15 residues. The V segment lost 8 bases and the J segment 4 bases; nucleotides outside the gene matches: 6. Germline V gives CDR1 MNHNS, CDR2 SASEGT. The CDR3 DNA follows: TGTGCCAGCTTCAGAGGGACTAGCGGGTACAATGAGCAGTTCTTC. Protein sequence: CASFRGTSGYNEQFF.

This clonotype occurred many times. The chain carries TRBV6-1 and TRBJ1-2; no clear D. Germline V CDR1 and CDR2: MNHNS, SASEGT. The CDR3 runs 12 residues. V was shortened by 5 bases and J by 4 bases, with 8 bases between the two germline ends. CDR3 region: CASSYGGYGYTF. The DNA for the CDR3 is TGTGCCAGCAGTTACGGCGGCTATGGCTACACCTTC.

In its sample, this clonotype was seen a few times. The chain joins TRBV6-1 to TRBJ2-2; a weak D match, TRBD2 (5 bases). The V gene's germline CDR1 is MNHNS and CDR2 SASEGT. The ends were cut back, 6 bases at V and 5 bases at J, with 16 bases in the middle. CDR3 size: 15 residues. As DNA, the CDR3 is TGTGCCAGCAGCTGGCCAAGGAGCGGTACCGGGGAGCTGTTTTTT. Translating it yields CASSWPRSGTGELFF.

V usage is TRBV18 and J usage is TRBJ1-3, with a weak D call TRBD1 (6 bases). Per the germline V gene, CDR1 is KGHSH and CDR2 is LQKENI. Trimming removed 4 bases at V and 0 bases at J, with 25 bases between. This CDR3 has 20 residues. CDR3 sequence: CASSQIDQTTGHSSGNTIYF. The CDR3 DNA reads as TGTGCCAGCTCACAGATCGACCAAACAACAGGGCACAGCTCTGGAAACACCATATATTTT.

The genes are TRBV20-1 and TRBJ2-7; D not certain. V dropped 4 bases and J dropped 1 base, with 20 bases sitting between them. Germline CDR1 is DFQATT and CDR2 is SNEGSKA (reference sequence). This CDR3 region has 16 residues. CDR3 region: CSAIRGGSWQSYEQYF. The DNA for the CDR3 is TGCAGTGCTATCCGCGGTGGGTCGTGGCAGTCCTACGAGCAGTACTTC.

At least ten counts were recorded for this clonotype. The chain uses TRBV18 and TRBJ2-7; D unclear. CDR3 length: 14 amino acids. CDR1 and CDR2 from the germline V gene are KGHSH and LQKENI. V was clipped by 0 bases and J by 6 bases, with 12 bases between them. The CDR3 DNA follows: TGTGCCAGCTCACCACCGGGTCCCACGGCCGAGCAGTACTTC. Translation: CASSPPGPTAEQYF.

On this clonotype: One end of the junction does not line up with germline, which may come from a read error. The chain links TRBV5-1 to TRBJ1-3; the match to TRBD1 covers 7 bases. In germline, CDR1 is SGHRS, CDR2 YFSETQ. The CDR3 consists of 16 residues. CDR3 in amino acids: CATSSGTGASGNTIYF. CDR3 nucleotide sequence: TGCGCCACCAGCTCCGGTACAGGGGCCTCTGGAAACACCATATATTTT.

This clonotype was observed many times. The rearrangement links TRBV10-3 to TRBJ2-3; 10 positions match TRBD2. Germline lookup yields CDR1 ENHRY and CDR2 SYGVKD. This CDR3 region has 20 residues. The trim removed 5 bases at V and 1 base at J, leaving 18 bases unmatched. The CDR3 spells CAISFPLVAQAGGGTDTQYF. The CDR3 bases are TGTGCCATCAGTTTTCCCCTTGTCGCGCAAGCGGGGGGGGGCACAGATACGCAGTATTTT.

This clonotype has ten or more counts. The CDR3 loop is CASRLTSGRSPEQFF. Here the CDR3 DNA reads TGCGCCAGCAGACTAACTAGCGGGAGGTCTCCTGAGCAGTTCTTC. The chain links TRBV5-1 to TRBJ2-1; 12 bases fit TRBD2. V trimming: 5 bases; J trimming: 9 bases; junction bases outside the gene matches: 9. There are 15 residues in the CDR3. The germline V gene encodes CDR1 SGHRS and CDR2 YFSETQ.